These T cell receptor beta chains were read from a single sample in a study of blood T cells in healthy people across ages. TCRdb itself ran the 5' RACE reads through MiXCR, one entry per CDR3 protein. The repertoire includes under 2 million distinct CDR3 sequences, around 36% of them detected once, and 10% to 12% sits in the top ten. The sequenced sample was blood. These receptors all stem from a woman between 25 and 40 years old in good health. CDR3s include the opening cysteine and the closing phenylalanine or tryptophan. A D gene is named only where the DNA matches it firmly. Rows may omit the clone size; those that give it use once, few, many or a size class.

cdr3_aa	cdr3_nt	d_call	clone_size	v_call	j_call
CASSHPQGAPGEAFF	TGTGCCAGCAGTCATCCTCAGGGGGCGCCGGGTGAAGCTTTCTTT	TRBD1	NA	TRBV7-6	TRBJ1-1
CASRLGTAADTQYF	TGTGCCAGCAGACTCGGGACTGCGGCAGATACGCAGTATTTT	NA	few	TRBV7-9	TRBJ2-3
CASSRSGGAQTQYF	TGTGCCAGCAGTAGAAGCGGGGGGGCGCAGACCCAGTACTTC	TRBD2	NA	TRBV3-1	TRBJ2-5
CASSATGGGNQPQHF	TGTGCCAGCAGCGCAACAGGGGGTGGCAATCAGCCCCAGCATTTT	TRBD1	NA	TRBV7-9	TRBJ1-5
CSVPGRTEAFF	TGCAGCGTACCGGGACGGACTGAAGCTTTCTTT	NA	NA	TRBV29-1	TRBJ1-1
CASSPSGLPSKEQYF	TGTGCCAGCTCACCTTCGGGACTACCCTCTAAAGAGCAGTACTTC	TRBD2	NA	TRBV18	TRBJ2-7
CASSYRKEEQGASGANVLTF	TGTGCCAGCAGTTACCGCAAAGAAGAGCAGGGGGCTTCTGGGGCCAACGTCCTGACTTTC	TRBD1	NA	TRBV6-5	TRBJ2-6
CASSSIAGGFTDTQYF	TGTGCCAGCAGCTCAATAGCGGGGGGTTTCACAGATACGCAGTATTTT	TRBD2	NA	TRBV7-2	TRBJ2-3
CASSQARGLETQYF	TGCGCCAGCAGCCAAGCGAGGGGCCTGGAGACCCAGTACTTC	NA	many	TRBV4-1	TRBJ2-5
CASSSGTGRETQYF	TGTGCCAGCAGCTCGGGGACAGGGAGAGAGACCCAGTACTTC	TRBD1	many	TRBV5-1	TRBJ2-5
CASSLVLEGHGYTF	TGCGCCAGCAGCTTGGTGCTAGAAGGACATGGCTACACCTTC	NA	NA	TRBV5-1	TRBJ1-2
CASSDRRDFYGYTF	TGTGCCAGTAGCGATCGCCGGGATTTCTATGGCTACACCTTC	NA	few	TRBV21-1	TRBJ1-2
CASRPDRGRVAETQYF	TGTGCCAGCAGACCGGACAGGGGGCGCGTAGCAGAGACCCAGTACTTC	TRBD1	once	TRBV3-1	TRBJ2-5
CASSLGGYERYF	TGTGCCAGCAGCTTGGGGGGATACGAGCGGTACTTC	NA	NA	TRBV7-2	TRBJ2-5
CSARGRGTKNIQYF	TGCAGTGCTAGAGGACGGGGTACCAAAAACATTCAGTACTTC	NA	NA	TRBV20-1	TRBJ2-4
CASSPHPGLAGVWNNEQFF	TGTGCCAGCAGTCCTCACCCGGGACTAGCGGGAGTTTGGAACAATGAGCAGTTCTTC	TRBD2	NA	TRBV9	TRBJ2-1
CSARRGGLFEQFF	TGCAGTGCTAGGCGGGGGGGCCTGTTCGAGCAGTTCTTC	TRBD2	NA	TRBV20-1	TRBJ2-1
CASRLAGVNSYNEQFF	TGCGCCAGCAGACTAGCGGGGGTGAACTCCTACAATGAGCAGTTCTTC	TRBD2	many	TRBV10-2	TRBJ2-1
CATSGPRTSSGEQFF	TGTGCCACCAGCGGCCCCCGGACTAGTTCGGGTGAGCAGTTCTTC	TRBD2	NA	TRBV15	TRBJ2-1
CASSQDQAEPNTEAFF	TGTGCCAGCAGCCAAGATCAGGCGGAACCAAACACTGAAGCTTTCTTT	NA	NA	TRBV14	TRBJ1-1
CASRLSGQGNTEAFF	TGCGCCAGCAGGCTTTCGGGACAGGGGAACACTGAAGCTTTCTTT	TRBD1	NA	TRBV5-1	TRBJ1-1
CSVEGTGMNTEAFF	TGCAGCGTTGAAGGCACCGGGATGAACACTGAAGCTTTCTTT	NA	NA	TRBV29-1	TRBJ1-1
CASRLGGDTEAFF	TGCGCCAGCAGGTTGGGAGGAGACACTGAAGCTTTCTTT	NA	NA	TRBV10-2	TRBJ1-1
CASGWSYEQYF	TGTGCCAGCGGATGGAGCTACGAGCAGTACTTC	NA	many	TRBV7-9	TRBJ2-7
CASSVEVGPYEQYF	TGTGCCAGCAGCGTAGAAGTGGGCCCCTACGAGCAGTACTTC	NA	NA	TRBV9	TRBJ2-7
CSVGAGAGGGPQHF	TGCAGCGTTGGGGCCGGGGCAGGGGGCGGTCCCCAGCATTTT	TRBD1	NA	TRBV29-1	TRBJ1-5
CASRSTGQLYQETQYF	TGTGCCAGCCGGTCAACGGGACAGTTGTACCAAGAGACCCAGTACTTC	TRBD1	few	TRBV6-6	TRBJ2-5
CSVWTSSGKNIQYF	TGCAGCGTTTGGACTAGTTCGGGCAAAAACATTCAGTACTTC	TRBD2	many	TRBV29-1	TRBJ2-4
CASSNTGSTEAFF	TGCGCCAGCAGCAATACAGGGTCCACTGAAGCTTTCTTT	NA	NA	TRBV5-1	TRBJ1-1
CASSQDPGVAEAFF	TGTGCCAGCAGCCAAGATCCAGGGGTGGCTGAAGCTTTCTTT	NA	NA	TRBV3-1	TRBJ1-1
CASSTLRGQQNTEAFF	TGCGCCAGCAGCACCCTCCGGGGACAACAGAACACTGAAGCTTTCTTT	NA	once	TRBV5-1	TRBJ1-1
CAWGTGGFIQYF	TGTGCCTGGGGGACAGGGGGCTTCATTCAGTACTTC	TRBD1	NA	TRBV30	TRBJ2-4
CSVEDRTSYEQYF	TGCAGCGTTGAAGATCGCACCAGCTACGAGCAGTACTTC	NA	few	TRBV29-1	TRBJ2-7
CASSLALAPEETQYF	TGTGCCAGCAGCTTAGCTCTAGCGCCTGAAGAGACCCAGTACTTC	NA	few	TRBV7-2	TRBJ2-5
CASSQERLFTDTQYF	TGTGCCAGCAGCCAGGAGAGACTCTTCACAGATACGCAGTATTTT	NA	NA	TRBV3-1	TRBJ2-3
CATSRDRTEAFF	TGTGCCACCAGCAGAGACAGAACTGAAGCTTTCTTT	NA	many	TRBV15	TRBJ1-1
CASSHEPGLAGSTDTQYF	TGTGCCAGCAGCCACGAGCCGGGACTAGCGGGGAGCACAGATACGCAGTATTTT	TRBD2	few	TRBV3-1	TRBJ2-3
CATSRGPENIQYF	TGTGCCACCAGCAGGGGACCCGAAAACATTCAGTACTTC	NA	few	TRBV15	TRBJ2-4
CASGYQGQMNTEAFF	TGCGCCAGCGGCTACCAGGGACAGATGAACACTGAAGCTTTCTTT	TRBD1	once	TRBV5-1	TRBJ1-1
CSVDQTGGSLYGYTF	TGCAGCGTTGACCAAACAGGGGGCTCTCTGTATGGCTACACCTTC	TRBD1	NA	TRBV29-1	TRBJ1-2
CASSSHTLGGFYSNPPQHF	TGTGCCAGCAGTTCGCACACCTTAGGCGGATTCTATAGCAATCCGCCCCAGCATTTT	NA	NA	TRBV12-3/TRBV12-4	TRBJ1-5